A single T cell receptor (beta chain) is shown here with its context. The sample belongs to a study of cytomegalovirus exposure and HLA in healthy donors. The assay was immunoSEQ multiplex PCR, and TCRdb's table has in-frame clones only and misses some. Altogether 200,000 or so clones are present, over 80% being singletons, with the ten largest covering around 5.5%. Germline V gene sequence: CDR1 MNHNS, CDR2 SASEGT. The CDR3 has 15 amino acids. J gave up 0 bases and V 6 bases, and 8 bases lay outside the gene matches. This sequence originates from a young woman in good health and CMV-seronegative. What was sequenced was PBMCs. The chain combines TRBV6-1 with TRBJ2-7, with TRBD1 matching over 7 bases. The CDR3 is CASRVQGISSYEQYF. Written as DNA, the CDR3 is TGTGCCAGCAGGGTACAGGGGATTAGCTCCTACGAGCAGTACTTC.